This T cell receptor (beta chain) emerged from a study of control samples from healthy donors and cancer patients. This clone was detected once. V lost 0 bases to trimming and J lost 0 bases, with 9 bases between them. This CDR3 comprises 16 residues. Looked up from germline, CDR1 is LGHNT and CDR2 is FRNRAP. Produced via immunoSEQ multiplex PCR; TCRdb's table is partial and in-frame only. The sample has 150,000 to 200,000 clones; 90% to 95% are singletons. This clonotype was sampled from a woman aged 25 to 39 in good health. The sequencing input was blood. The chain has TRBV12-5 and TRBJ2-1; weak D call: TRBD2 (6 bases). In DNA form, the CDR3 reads TGTGCTAGTGGTTTGGTCAGCGGGTACTCCTACAATGAGCAGTTCTTC. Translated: CASGLVSGYSYNEQFF.